The rows below give T cell receptor beta chains drawn from one sample of a study of metastatic and nonmetastatic thyroid tumors. With MiXCR, TCRdb called clones anew from the PCR reads. The table has about 19,000 clones, less than 30% seen once. The specimen was blood. Source of these receptors: a male donor with papillary thyroid cancer or a benign thyroid nodule (not recorded which). Some clones in this sample may be carry-over from other donors' samples. Both conserved end residues are part of each CDR3. The order of the fields is clone size, CDR3 length, J gene, D gene, V gene, CDR3 DNA, CDR3 protein. D genes are given only for firm matches. Rows give clone size only sometimes, using once, few, many, or a class for an expanded clone.

medium-sized,16,TRBJ1-2,TRBD1,TRBV19,TGTGCCAGTAATCGACAGGGGAACTACGATTTTAGTGGCTACACCTTC,CASNRQGNYDFSGYTF
medium-sized,12,TRBJ2-1,TRBD2,TRBV12-3/TRBV12-4,TGTGCCAGCAGTGCCCGACTAGCGGGACCCTTCTTC,CASSARLAGPFF
medium-sized,15,TRBJ2-5,TRBD2,TRBV4-2,TGTGCCAGCAGCCAAGGGACTAGCGGCCAAGAGACCCAGTACTTC,CASSQGTSGQETQYF
medium-sized,14,TRBJ2-2,-,TRBV4-3,TGCGCCAGCAGCCAAGGGCCGAACACCGGGGAGCTGTTTTTT,CASSQGPNTGELFF
few,16,TRBJ1-2,TRBD1,TRBV12-3/TRBV12-4,TGTGCCAGCAGACTGAGCGGACAGGGTAACAACTATGGCTACACCTTC,CASRLSGQGNNYGYTF
-,15,TRBJ2-7,TRBD2,TRBV20-1,TGCAGTGCTACATACGGACTAGCGGGAGGCGGCGAGCAGTACTTC,CSATYGLAGGGEQYF
-,14,TRBJ2-7,TRBD1,TRBV7-2,TGTGCCAGCAGCCGGGGACAGGGGGCCCATGAGCAGTACTTC,CASSRGQGAHEQYF
-,14,TRBJ2-7,-,TRBV18,TGTGCCAGCTCTCCTGACAGCATTGGCGACGAGCAGTACTTC,CASSPDSIGDEQYF
medium-sized,14,TRBJ2-3,TRBD1,TRBV2,TGTGCCAGCAGTGGGGACAGTCCCACAGATACGCAGTATTTT,CASSGDSPTDTQYF
medium-sized,15,TRBJ2-7,-,TRBV10-3,TGTGCCATCAGTGAGCGGGACGGGTTGCCTCGCGAGCAGTACTTC,CAISERDGLPREQYF
-,17,TRBJ1-2,-,TRBV15,TGTGCCACCAGCAAAGTTCGCCTACTTAGGGGGGGTGGTGGCTACACCTTC,CATSKVRLLRGGGGYTF
-,16,TRBJ1-5,-,TRBV19,TGTGCCAGTAGGCGCACAGGGCTTAGGAGCAATCAGCCCCAGCATTTT,CASRRTGLRSNQPQHF
medium-sized,16,TRBJ1-5,-,TRBV20-1,TGCAGTGCTAGGGGGAGGAGGGTCCTTAGCAATCAGCCCCAGCATTTT,CSARGRRVLSNQPQHF
medium-sized,13,TRBJ1-2,TRBD1,TRBV7-2,TGTGCCAGCAGCCGCGACAGGACAGGGGGCTACACCTTC,CASSRDRTGGYTF
-,14,TRBJ1-2,-,TRBV6-1,TGTGCCAGCAGTGAGGCAGGGGCCTACTATGGCTACACCTTC,CASSEAGAYYGYTF
many,13,TRBJ1-4,-,TRBV19,TGTGCCAGTAGCTGGGGTGGGGGTGAAAAACTGTTTTTT,CASSWGGGEKLFF
once,15,TRBJ2-3,-,TRBV7-8,TGTGCCAGCATCTTAGTGGGCTGGGTCACAGATACGCAGTATTTT,CASILVGWVTDTQYF
-,15,TRBJ1-2,TRBD1,TRBV5-8,TGTGCCAGCAGCGCGAAGGGACAGGGAGGTAGAGGCTACACCTTC,CASSAKGQGGRGYTF
-,17,TRBJ1-5,TRBD1,TRBV19,TGTGCCAGTAGTACCACACCGGGACAGGGGAGCAATCAGCCCCAGCATTTT,CASSTTPGQGSNQPQHF
few,15,TRBJ1-1,TRBD1,TRBV12-3/TRBV12-4,TGTGCCAGCAGTCCCCGACAGGGAGGGAACACTGAAGCTTTCTTT,CASSPRQGGNTEAFF
-,20,TRBJ2-1,TRBD2,TRBV5-1,TGCGCCAGCAGCTTGGAATACATAGGGACTAGCGGGGCGTCCTGCAATGAGCAGTTCTTC,CASSLEYIGTSGASCNEQFF
-,15,TRBJ1-2,-,TRBV10-3,TGTGCCATCAGTGAGTCGGGAGGGGTCGGCTATGGCTACACCTTC,CAISESGGVGYGYTF
medium-sized,16,TRBJ1-2,-,TRBV27,TGTGCCAGCAGTAACCGGGACAAGACTGCGTTGGATGGCTACACCTTC,CASSNRDKTALDGYTF
-,16,TRBJ2-6,TRBD1,TRBV2,TGTGCCAGTACCGGACAGGCCACGTCTGGGGCCAACGTCCTGACTTTC,CASTGQATSGANVLTF
medium-sized,16,TRBJ2-1,-,TRBV6-2/TRBV6-3,TGTGCCAGCAGACAAAGGTCGGCAGAGAGGGACAATGAGCAGTTCTTC,CASRQRSAERDNEQFF
-,11,TRBJ2-1,-,TRBV7-8,TGTGCCAGCAGCTTAAGAGGGGAGCAGTTCTTC,CASSLRGEQFF
once,13,TRBJ1-4,-,TRBV20-1,TGCAATGCTAGAGTCCCCGGCCGTGAAAAACTGTTTTTT,CNARVPGREKLFF
few,13,TRBJ2-7,-,TRBV6-1,TGTGTCAGCATCCTAACACAGGGTTACGAGCAGTACTTC,CVSILTQGYEQYF
-,15,TRBJ1-3,-,TRBV9,TGTGCCAGCAGCGTAGGCTCTACGACGGGAAACACCATATATTTT,CASSVGSTTGNTIYF
few,15,TRBJ2-2,-,TRBV27,TGTGCCAGCAGTTTAGGGGGCACGAACACCGGGGAGCTGTTTTTT,CASSLGGTNTGELFF
medium-sized,16,TRBJ1-2,-,TRBV7-2,TGTGCCAGCAGCTTAAGAGCGCTAAGGCAGAGCTATGGCTACACCTTC,CASSLRALRQSYGYTF
many,17,TRBJ2-5,TRBD2,TRBV5-1,TGCGCCAGCAGCTTGGTAGCTAGCGGGGCGTACCAAGAGACCCAGTACTTC,CASSLVASGAYQETQYF
many,19,TRBJ2-2,TRBD2,TRBV7-7,TGTGCTAGCAGCTCCGCCCTGGGGGTAGCGGGACAATACACCGGGGAGCTGTTTTTT,CASSSALGVAGQYTGELFF
many,12,TRBJ2-1,-,TRBV30,TGTGCCTGGAGTGTACACGGCAATGAGCAGTTCTTC,CAWSVHGNEQFF
many,16,TRBJ1-3,-,TRBV4-1,TGCGCCAGCAGCCAGGGGAGTCCCAGGACTGGAAACACCATATATTTT,CASSQGSPRTGNTIYF
many,14,TRBJ1-5,TRBD1,TRBV5-6,TGTGCCAGCAGCTTGGACAGGGGCGATCAGCCCCAGCATTTT,CASSLDRGDQPQHF
medium-sized,13,TRBJ2-2,-,TRBV7-3,TGTGCCAGCAGCAGTACAGGGACCGGGGAGCTGTTTTTT,CASSSTGTGELFF
few,14,TRBJ2-2,-,TRBV6-4,TGTGCCAGCAGTGGGGACTCGAACACCGGGGAGCTGTTTTTT,CASSGDSNTGELFF
many,17,TRBJ1-4,-,TRBV14,TGTGCCAGCAGCCAAGGGTTTGGACAGCCAACTAATGAAAAACTGTTTTTT,CASSQGFGQPTNEKLFF
medium-sized,19,TRBJ2-7,-,TRBV5-1,TGCGCCAGCAGCAAGGACTTTCCGACGCGGGGCGGAGGGGCCTACGAGCAGTACTTC,CASSKDFPTRGGGAYEQYF
once,14,TRBJ1-3,-,TRBV20-1,TGCAGTGCTAGAAGGGTGGGAGCTGGAAACACCATATATTTT,CSARRVGAGNTIYF
medium-sized,16,TRBJ2-1,-,TRBV28,TGTGCCAGCAGTTTAGTGAGAGTTCCTTCCTACAATGAGCAGTTCTTC,CASSLVRVPSYNEQFF
-,15,TRBJ2-7,TRBD2,TRBV20-1,TGCAGTGCTAGAGGGGCCAGCGGGGCCACCTACGAGCAGTACTTC,CSARGASGATYEQYF
-,15,TRBJ2-1,-,TRBV7-8,TGTGCCAGCAGCTCTACAGCAAGCTCCTACAATGAGCAGTTCTTC,CASSSTASSYNEQFF
-,15,TRBJ2-7,TRBD2,TRBV28,TGTGCCAGCACTTCTCGGACTAGCGGGGGCTACGAGCAGTACTTC,CASTSRTSGGYEQYF
few,13,TRBJ1-2,-,TRBV10-1,TGCGCCAGCAGTGAGTCGGCAGGGTATGGCTACACCTTC,CASSESAGYGYTF
-,15,TRBJ1-1,-,TRBV19,TGTGCCAGTAGTGTGGGGTTGGGGTCCCCCGCAGGAGCTTTCTTT,CASSVGLGSPAGAFF
-,15,TRBJ2-5,TRBD2,TRBV11-2,TGTGCCAGCAGCTTACAAGGGACTACGGGGGAGACCCAGTACTTC,CASSLQGTTGETQYF
few,14,TRBJ2-6,-,TRBV12-3/TRBV12-4,TGTGCCAGCAGACTGATCTCTGGGGCCAACGTCCTGACTTTC,CASRLISGANVLTF
many,15,TRBJ1-3,-,TRBV7-9,TGTGCCAGCAGCCGATCCGACAGCTCTGGAAACACCATATATTTT,CASSRSDSSGNTIYF
medium-sized,16,TRBJ2-2,TRBD2,TRBV7-2,TGTGCCAGCAGCTTAGCGCCGGGACTAGCGAGCGGGGAGCTGTTTTTT,CASSLAPGLASGELFF
many,16,TRBJ2-5,TRBD2,TRBV7-2,TGTGCCAGCAGCTTACTACTAGCGGGGCTACAAGAGACCCAGTACTTC,CASSLLLAGLQETQYF
once,15,TRBJ2-5,TRBD2,TRBV7-9,TGTGCCAGCAGCTTAGCAGCGGGGGGGCAAGAGACCCAGTACTTC,CASSLAAGGQETQYF
many,13,TRBJ2-5,-,TRBV15,TGTGCCACCAGCAGAGATCCCCCAGAGACCCAGTACTTC,CATSRDPPETQYF
-,15,TRBJ2-7,-,TRBV19,TGTGCCAGTAGTACCTCCGACGGGTGGGGCTCCGAGCAGTACTTC,CASSTSDGWGSEQYF
-,14,TRBJ1-2,TRBD1,TRBV19,TGTGCCAGTAGTATTCAGACAGGGCCCTATGGCTACACCTTC,CASSIQTGPYGYTF
-,14,TRBJ1-3,-,TRBV6-1,TGTGCCAGCAGTCGGACAGTCCTTGGAAACACCATATATTTT,CASSRTVLGNTIYF
-,13,TRBJ2-7,-,TRBV11-2,TGTGCCAGCAGCTTGACAGAACCTTACGAGCAGTACTTC,CASSLTEPYEQYF
medium-sized,17,TRBJ2-1,TRBD2,TRBV5-1,TGCGCCAGCAGCGGAACCGGGACTAGCGGAACCTACAATGAGCAGTTCTTC,CASSGTGTSGTYNEQFF